This T cell receptor beta chain originates from a study of blood T cell repertoires in COVID-19. Study-wide context: Sites in the United States, Italy and Spain provided acute and convalescent COVID-19 samples. T cells, B-cell-depleted T cells, or PBMCs provided the cDNA or gDNA that served as material.

Germline assignment: CDR1 SGHTS and CDR2 YDEGEE. The ends lost 5 bases at V and 4 bases at J; junction bases unmatched: 6. The length of the CDR3 is 16 residues. Donors of Cohort 3 who recovered were those that had two negative PCRs, clearance, or symptom resolution. The assay was immunoSEQ multiplex PCR, and TCRdb's table has in-frame clones only and misses some. The data hold hundreds of thousands of clones, with around 88% observed a single time. This receptor was obtained from a woman aged 45-65 years who had recovered from COVID-19. Sequencing input: PBMCs or T cells enriched from blood (not recorded which). The rearrangement links TRBV5-8 to TRBJ2-3; the match to TRBD2 covers 14 bases. CDR3 amino acids: CASSAGTSGGADTQYF. The CDR3 region has the DNA TGTGCCAGCAGTGCCGGGACTAGCGGGGGTGCAGATACGCAGTATTTT.